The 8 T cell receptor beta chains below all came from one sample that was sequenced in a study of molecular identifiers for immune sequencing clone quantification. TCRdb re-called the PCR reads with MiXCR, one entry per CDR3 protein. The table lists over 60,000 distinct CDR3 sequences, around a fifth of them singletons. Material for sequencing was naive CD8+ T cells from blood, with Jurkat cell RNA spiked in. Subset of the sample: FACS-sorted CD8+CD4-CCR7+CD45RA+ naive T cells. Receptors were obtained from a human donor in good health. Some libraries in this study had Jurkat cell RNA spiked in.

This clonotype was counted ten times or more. The CDR3 DNA reads TGTGCCAGCAACGTGCAGGGGGCGGTCACCGGGGAGCTGTTTTTT. It translates to CASNVQGAVTGELFF. This sequence joins TRBV27 and TRBJ2-2; 8 bases line up with TRBD1. The CDR3 spans 15 residues. V lost 7 bases to trimming and J lost 4 bases; unmatched junction nucleotides: 8. Germline CDR1 MNHEY, CDR2 SMNVEV (reference sequence).

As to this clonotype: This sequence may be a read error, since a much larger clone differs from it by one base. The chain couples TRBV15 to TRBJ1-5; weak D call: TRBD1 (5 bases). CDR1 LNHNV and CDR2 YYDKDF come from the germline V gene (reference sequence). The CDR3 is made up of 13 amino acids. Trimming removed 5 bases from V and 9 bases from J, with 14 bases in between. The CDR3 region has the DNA TGTGCCACCAGCCCGGGACCAACCCGGCCCCAGCATTTT. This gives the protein CATSPGPTRPQHF. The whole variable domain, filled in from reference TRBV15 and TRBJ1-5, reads DAMVIQNPRYQVTQFGKPVTLSCSQTLNHNVMYWYQQKSSQAPKLLFHYYDKDFNNEADTPDNFQSRRPNTSFCFLDIRSPGLGDTAMYLCATSPGPTRPQHFGDGTRLSIL.

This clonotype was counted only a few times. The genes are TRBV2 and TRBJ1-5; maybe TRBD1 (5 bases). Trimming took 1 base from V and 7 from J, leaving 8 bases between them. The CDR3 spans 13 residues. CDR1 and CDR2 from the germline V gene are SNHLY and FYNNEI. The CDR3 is CASSEGGSQPQHF. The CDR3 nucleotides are TGTGCCAGCAGTGAAGGGGGGAGCCAGCCCCAGCATTTT.

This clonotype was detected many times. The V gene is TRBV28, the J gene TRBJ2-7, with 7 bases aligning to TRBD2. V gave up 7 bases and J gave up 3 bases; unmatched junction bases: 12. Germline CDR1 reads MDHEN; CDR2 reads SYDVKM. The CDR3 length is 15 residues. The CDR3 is CASTGTSEPSYEQYF. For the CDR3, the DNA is TGTGCCAGCACCGGAACTAGCGAACCAAGCTACGAGCAGTACTTC.

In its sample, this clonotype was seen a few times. CDR3 in DNA: TGTGCCACCAGTGATTTTGGGGACAGGGGTCCCGGGGAGCTGTTTTTT. This codes for CATSDFGDRGPGELFF. The genes are TRBV24-1 and TRBJ2-2; 10 bases are shared with TRBD1. The V and J ends lost 1 base and 6 bases, in that order; junction bases with no gene match: 4. CDR1 and CDR2 (germline): KGHDR, SFDVKD. This CDR3 has 16 residues.

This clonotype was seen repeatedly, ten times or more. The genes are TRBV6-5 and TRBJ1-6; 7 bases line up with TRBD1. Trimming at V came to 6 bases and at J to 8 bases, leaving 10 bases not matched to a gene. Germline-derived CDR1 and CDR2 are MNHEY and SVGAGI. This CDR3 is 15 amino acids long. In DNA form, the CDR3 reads TGTGCCAGCAGACCCGAACAGGGGCTAGATTCACCCCTCCACTTT. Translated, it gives CASRPEQGLDSPLHF.

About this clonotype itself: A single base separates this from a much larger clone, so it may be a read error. The CDR3 DNA reads as TGCGCCAGCAGCTTGAATAGGGGGGGAGACACTGAAGCTCTCTTT. This translates into CASSLNRGGDTEALF. V and J are TRBV5-1 and TRBJ1-1, with TRBD1 as a possible D gene (6 bases). Germline V lookup: CDR1 SGHRS, CDR2 YFSETQ. The CDR3 sequence is 15 residues long.

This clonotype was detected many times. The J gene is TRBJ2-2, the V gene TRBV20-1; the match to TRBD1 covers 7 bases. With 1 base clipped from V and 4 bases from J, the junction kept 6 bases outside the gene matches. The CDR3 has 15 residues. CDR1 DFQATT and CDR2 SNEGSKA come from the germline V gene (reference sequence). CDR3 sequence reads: CSARGRDRVTGELFF. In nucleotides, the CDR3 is TGCAGTGCTAGAGGGAGAGACAGGGTCACCGGGGAGCTGTTTTTT.